Below are 25 T cell receptor beta chains sequenced from a single sample in a study of T cell responses to AZD1222 COVID-19 vaccine. Produced via immunoSEQ multiplex PCR; TCRdb's table is partial and in-frame only. The table shows some 150,000 clones, with approximately 86% occurring only once. The starting material was peripheral blood, obtained 28 days after the second dose of the MenACWY control vaccine. These TCRs come from an adult who received the MenACWY meningococcal vaccine as a control.

The chain combines TRBV9 with TRBJ2-7; the D gene is possibly TRBD2 (5 bases). CDR3 length: 14 residues. V was pared by 4 bases and J by 7 bases, with 18 bases between. CDR1 and CDR2 (germline): SGDLS, YYNGEE. The CDR3 is CASSRSWRAEEQYF. CDR3 DNA: TGTGCCAGCAGCCGCTCCTGGAGAGCGGAAGAGCAGTACTTC.

The J gene is TRBJ1-2, the V gene TRBV7-9; a possible D gene is TRBD1 (5 bases). The V and J ends lost 2 bases and 8 bases respectively, with 15 bases between them. This CDR3 region has 14 residues. CDR1 SEHNR and CDR2 FQNEAQ come from the germline V gene (reference sequence). The CDR3 protein is CASSLIGEDKGYTF. The CDR3 DNA sequence: TGTGCCAGCAGCTTAATAGGGGAGGATAAAGGCTACACCTTC.

The V gene is TRBV5-1, the J gene TRBJ1-4, with 7 bases aligning to TRBD1. Germline V gene sequence: CDR1 SGHRS, CDR2 YFSETQ. This CDR3 region has 13 residues. The J segment lost 7 bases and the V segment lost 7 bases, leaving 7 bases of the junction unmatched. CDR3: CASQQGQGEKLFF. Written as DNA, the CDR3 is TGCGCCAGCCAACAGGGGCAGGGTGAAAAACTGTTTTTT.

Only a few counts were recorded for this clone. This sequence joins TRBV7-6 and TRBJ1-3; D remains unclear. CDR3 length equals 18 residues. Germline V CDR1 and CDR2: SGHVS, FNYEAQ. Between the trimmed V and J ends, which lost 0 bases and 4 bases, there was a span of 19 bases. The chain's CDR3 is CASSLALDPRNPGNTIYF. Written as DNA, the CDR3 is TGTGCCAGCAGCTTAGCGCTGGACCCTAGAAATCCAGGAAACACCATATATTTT.

The V and J genes are TRBV11-2 and TRBJ2-7, with 10 positions matching TRBD2. V shed 3 bases and J 3 bases; nucleotides not matched to a gene: 14. CDR3 size: 18 residues. Germline CDR1 and CDR2: SGHAT and FQNNGV. The CDR3 region is CASSLRGLAGETVYEQYF. The CDR3 region has the DNA TGTGCCAGCAGCTTGAGGGGTCTAGCGGGAGAGACGGTCTACGAGCAGTACTTC.

The gene calls are TRBV27 and TRBJ2-1; possibly TRBD2 for D (6 bases). Germline CDR1 MNHEY, CDR2 SMNVEV (reference sequence). V lost 3 bases and J lost 6, with 9 bases in between. The CDR3 extends over 13 amino acids. As DNA, the CDR3 is TGTGCCAGCAGTTTTGCGGGGCGCAATGAGCAGTTCTTC. This sequence encodes CASSFAGRNEQFF.

The rearrangement joins TRBV2 to TRBJ1-1; maybe TRBD1 (6 bases). The CDR3 covers 14 residues. In germline, CDR1 is SNHLY, CDR2 FYNNEI. Deletions cut 4 bases from V and 0 bases from J, with 9 bases between. CDR3 coding DNA: TGTGCCAGCAGTGCCGAGGGGGTGAACACTGAAGCTTTCTTT. It encodes CASSAEGVNTEAFF.

This clone was picked up a small number of times. J is TRBJ1-2 and V is TRBV29-1; D may be TRBD1 (5 bases). The CDR3 consists of 12 residues. From germline, CDR1 is SQVTM and CDR2 ANQGSEA. Trimming removed 1 base from V and 8 bases from J, with 11 bases in between. CDR3 DNA: TGCAGCGTTGAAGTAGCAGGGAAGGGCTACACCTTC. As protein: CSVEVAGKGYTF.

The genes are TRBV2 and TRBJ2-7; 7 bases agree with TRBD1. V shed 10 bases and J 5 bases; nucleotides not matched to a gene: 11. This CDR3 is 13 amino acids long. Germline V CDR1 and CDR2: SNHLY, FYNNEI. As DNA, the CDR3 is TGTGCCACTGGGGACAGTCTCAGCGACGAGCAGTACTTC. This sequence encodes CATGDSLSDEQYF.

The V gene is TRBV10-3, the J gene TRBJ2-7; TRBD1 aligns across 8 bases. The CDR3 is made up of 13 amino acids. The V gene's germline CDR1 is ENHRY and CDR2 SYGVKD. V dropped 7 bases and J dropped 2; count of bases not matched to a gene: 4. The CDR3: CAITPDRAYEQYF. Here the CDR3 DNA reads TGTGCCATCACCCCGGACAGGGCCTACGAGCAGTACTTC.

The gene calls are TRBV28 and TRBJ2-7; D is unclear. The CDR3 extends over 12 amino acids. Germline V gene data show CDR1 as MDHEN and CDR2 as SYDVKM. V was cut by 5 bases and J by 6 bases, with 11 bases left in between. CDR3 sequence reads: CASSRQVGEQYF. For the CDR3, the DNA is TGTGCCAGCAGTCGCCAGGTGGGCGAGCAGTACTTC.

For the CDR3, the DNA is TGTGCCAGCAGCGCCGGGACTAGCGGCACAGATACGCAGTATTTT. It yields the protein CASSAGTSGTDTQYF. The gene calls are TRBV5-6 and TRBJ2-3; 10 bases align to TRBD2. This CDR3 region has 15 residues. V trimming: 4 bases; J trimming: 1 base; junction bases outside the gene matches: 3. Per germline, CDR1 SGHDT and CDR2 YYEEEE. The variable domain in full, with the rest retrieved from reference TRBV5-6 and TRBJ2-3, is DAGVTQSPTHLIKTRGQQVTLRCSPKSGHDTVSWYQQALGQGPQFIFQYYEEEERQRGNFPDRFSGHQFPNYSSELNVNALLLGDSALYLCASSAGTSGTDTQYFGPGTRLTVL.

The chain combines TRBV3-1 (or the pseudogene TRBV3-2) with TRBJ2-7; D not resolved. The V gene's germline CDR1 is LGHDT and CDR2 YNNKEL (reference sequence). The CDR3 is 12 amino acids. The V end lost 1 base, the J end lost 6 bases, and 7 bases lay between the germline ends. CDR3 in DNA: TGTGCCAGCAGCCAAGGACCGGGCGAGCAGTACTTC. Its protein is CASSQGPGEQYF.

This clone has just a few counts. The V gene is TRBV5-1, the J gene TRBJ2-7; a possible D gene is TRBD1 (6 bases). Germline values: CDR1 SGHRS, CDR2 YFSETQ. Trimming left V 1 base short and J 4 bases short, with 12 bases between. CDR3 length: 14 residues. Here the CDR3 DNA reads TGCGCCAGCAGCTTGTCAGGGGTCGGTTACGAGCAGTACTTC. Its translation is CASSLSGVGYEQYF.

V and J are TRBV4-1 and TRBJ1-5; D possibly corresponds to TRBD1 (5 bases). The CDR3 covers 13 residues. V lost 0 bases, J lost 7 bases, and 7 bases lay in between. CDR1 and CDR2 (germline): MGHRA, YSYEKL. The CDR3 loop reads CASSQDWGQPQHF. In DNA, the CDR3 is TGCGCCAGCAGCCAAGACTGGGGGCAGCCCCAGCATTTT.

The chain has TRBV28 and TRBJ2-4; TRBD2 matches 9 bases. CDR3 size: 14 residues. Germline V gives CDR1 MDHEN, CDR2 SYDVKM. The V gene end was trimmed by 7 bases and the J gene end by 9 bases; junction bases not matched to a gene: 10. The CDR3 protein is CASTEREDRSIQYF. DNA of the CDR3: TGTGCCAGCACCGAGCGGGAGGACCGGTCCATTCAGTACTTC.

The V call is TRBV5-1, the J call TRBJ1-2; D gene uncertain. V lost 0 bases to trimming and J lost 8 bases, with 14 bases between them. This CDR3 spans 14 amino acids. Germline V gives CDR1 SGHRS, CDR2 YFSETQ. CDR3 residues: CASSLESGIGGYTF. The CDR3, as DNA: TGCGCCAGCAGCTTGGAGTCAGGCATAGGCGGCTACACCTTC.

The chain is built from TRBV19 and TRBJ2-7; 13 bases map to TRBD2. V shed 5 bases, J shed 1 base, and the junction held 8 bases outside the gene matches. The CDR3 length is 17 residues. CDR1 and CDR2 (germline): LNHDA, SQIVND (reference sequence). CDR3 DNA sequence: TGTGCCAGTAGTCCCGGGACTAGCGGGAATAGGTCCTACGAGCAGTACTTC. It encodes CASSPGTSGNRSYEQYF. Complete variable domain (other parts from reference TRBV19 and TRBJ2-7): DGGITQSPKYLFRKEGQNVTLSCEQNLNHDAMYWYRQDPGQGLRLIYYSQIVNDFQKGDIAEGYSVSREKKESFPLTVTSAQKNPTAFYLCASSPGTSGNRSYEQYFGPGTRLTVT.

The chain recombines TRBV7-3 with TRBJ2-6; D is unresolved. V was pared by 5 bases and J by 4 bases, with 24 bases between. Per germline, CDR1 SGHTA and CDR2 FQGTGA. The CDR3 has 19 amino acids. CDR3 residues: CASSANGRSRGSGANVLTF. The DNA of the CDR3 is TGTGCCAGCAGCGCTAATGGGCGGTCGCGCGGCTCAGGGGCCAACGTCCTGACTTTC.

This clone appeared once. V gene TRBV15 combines with J gene TRBJ2-7, with a weak D call TRBD2 (5 bases). The CDR3 loop spans 15 amino acids. Germline CDR1 and CDR2: LNHNV and YYDKDF (reference sequence). The V end lost 1 base, the J end lost 0 bases, and 10 bases lay between the germline ends. Here the CDR3 reads CATSRVRDPSYEQYF. The CDR3 nucleotides are TGTGCCACCAGCAGAGTCCGGGATCCCTCCTACGAGCAGTACTTC.

Here the CDR3 reads CASSKAASGYTF. CDR3 DNA sequence: TGTGCCAGCAGCAAGGCGGCGAGTGGCTACACCTTC. This chain connects TRBV12-3 or TRBV12-4 to TRBJ1-2; D gene ambiguous. Trimming removed 6 bases at V and 7 bases at J, with 12 bases between. This CDR3 region has 12 residues.

J is TRBJ2-7 and V is TRBV4-1; a weak D match, TRBD1 (5 bases). The V gene's germline CDR1 is MGHRA and CDR2 YSYEKL. V was clipped by 0 bases and J by 3 bases, with 9 bases between them. This CDR3 region has 14 residues. The CDR3 is CASSQDQQGYEQYF. CDR3 coding DNA: TGCGCCAGCAGCCAAGATCAGCAGGGCTACGAGCAGTACTTC.

J is TRBJ2-5 and V is TRBV5-5, with 7 positions matching TRBD1. The V gene's germline CDR1 is SGHKS and CDR2 YYEKEE (reference sequence). This CDR3 has 13 amino acids. Trimming at V came to 2 bases and at J to 5 bases, leaving 3 bases not matched to a gene. DNA of the CDR3: TGTGCCAGCAGCTTTCAGGGGGATGAGACCCAGTACTTC. Translated, it gives CASSFQGDETQYF.

This rearrangement joins TRBV18 to TRBJ2-1; TRBD2 matches 12 bases. The CDR3 runs 17 residues. Germline V lookup: CDR1 KGHSH, CDR2 LQKENI. V lost 2 bases and J lost 9; bases outside the gene matches: 11. Here the CDR3 reads CASSPRLAGEGHAEQFF. In DNA, the CDR3 is TGTGCCAGCTCACCAAGACTAGCGGGAGAGGGTCACGCTGAGCAGTTCTTC.

This chain joins TRBV24-1 and TRBJ1-2, with D uncertain. Germline V gene data show CDR1 as KGHDR and CDR2 as SFDVKD. The CDR3 is 13 residues long. Trimming removed 6 bases at V and 1 base at J, with 8 bases between. The DNA for the CDR3 is TGTGCCACCAGTTCGCGGGATAACTATGGCTACACCTTC. Its translation is CATSSRDNYGYTF.